This TCR beta chain was sequenced for a study of post-analysis software for immune sequencing data. Study at large: Disease trajectories encompassed relapsing-remitting, secondary progressive and progressive-relapsing multiple sclerosis. The study's findings and limits: Comparison of patients with controls showed a handful of TRBV segments more frequent in patients, TRBV5-6, TRBV5-1 and TRBV20-1 among them.

The CDR3 length is 14 residues. Looked up from germline, CDR1 is SGHAT and CDR2 is FQDESV (reference sequence). With 1 base removed from V and 5 bases from J, the gap between germline ends came to 11 bases. Unique molecular identifiers tagged the TCR beta cDNA libraries. Yield was roughly 500,000 cDNA molecules from roughly 0.93 to 9.6 million T cells. TCRdb recomputed calls from the PCR reads with MiXCR, one row per CDR3 protein. The sample has about 460,000 distinct CDR3 sequences, around 40% seen once; the top ten hold around an eighth. As regards this clonotype: Its cognate antigen is unknown.

This receptor was obtained from a girl between 5 and 17 years old with multiple sclerosis. Material: blood. The chain links TRBV11-1 to TRBJ1-1, with D hard to call. The CDR3 reads CASSLEGGVTEAFF. The CDR3 nucleotides read TGTGCCAGCAGCTTAGAGGGTGGGGTTACTGAAGCTTTCTTT.